This TCR beta chain was sequenced during a study of blood T cell repertoires in COVID-19. Study-level information: Sample material is recorded as cDNA or gDNA derived from T cells, B-cell-depleted T cells, or PBMCs.

V trimming: 3 bases; J trimming: 2 bases; junction bases outside the gene matches: 4. The germline V gene encodes CDR1 MNHEY and CDR2 SMNVEV (reference sequence). The CDR3 extends over 15 amino acids. Sequencing was performed with immunoSEQ multiplex PCR; in TCRdb, only in-frame clones are kept and a portion is missing. The sample yields tens of thousands of clones, over 75% seen once. This chain joins TRBV27 and TRBJ2-7; 10 positions match TRBD1. Sequenced: peripheral blood. The TCR comes from an older man with acute or convalescent COVID-19. CDR3 region: CASSFSGTGAYEQYF. The CDR3 nucleotides read TGTGCCAGCAGTTTTTCCGGGACAGGGGCCTACGAGCAGTACTTC.